Sequencing of this T cell receptor (beta chain) was carried out in a study of blood T cell repertoires in COVID-19. The assay was immunoSEQ multiplex PCR, and TCRdb's table has in-frame clones only and misses some. The sample shows over 95,000 clones, more than 80% of them seen only once. Germline assignment: CDR1 LNHDA and CDR2 SQIVND (reference sequence). The ends lost 5 bases at V and 3 bases at J; junction bases unmatched: 8. The CDR3 covers 15 residues. This sequence originates from a human donor in a cohort sampled during active COVID-19. Material: peripheral blood. The V call is TRBV19, the J call TRBJ1-1; TRBD1 aligns across 8 bases. CDR3 region: CASSLLDRVYTEAFF. CDR3 coding DNA: TGTGCCAGTAGTCTCCTGGACAGGGTGTACACTGAAGCTTTCTTT.